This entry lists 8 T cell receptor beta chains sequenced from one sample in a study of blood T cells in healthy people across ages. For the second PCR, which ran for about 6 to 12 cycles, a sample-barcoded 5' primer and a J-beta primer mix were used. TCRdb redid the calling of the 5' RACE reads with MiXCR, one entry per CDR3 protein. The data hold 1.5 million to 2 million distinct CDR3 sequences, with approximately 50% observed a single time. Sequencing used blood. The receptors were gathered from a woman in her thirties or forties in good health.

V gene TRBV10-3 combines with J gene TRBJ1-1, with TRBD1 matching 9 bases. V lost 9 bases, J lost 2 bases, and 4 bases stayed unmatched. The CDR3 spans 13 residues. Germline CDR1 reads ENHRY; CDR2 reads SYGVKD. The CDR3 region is CAMGQGENTEAFF. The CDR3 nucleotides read TGTGCCATGGGACAGGGAGAAAACACTGAAGCTTTCTTT.

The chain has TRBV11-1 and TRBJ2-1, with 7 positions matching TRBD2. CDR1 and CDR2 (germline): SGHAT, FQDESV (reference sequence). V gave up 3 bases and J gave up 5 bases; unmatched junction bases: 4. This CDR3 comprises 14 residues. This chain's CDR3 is CASSFAGVNNEQFF. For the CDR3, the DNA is TGTGCCAGCAGCTTTGCGGGGGTGAACAATGAGCAGTTCTTC.

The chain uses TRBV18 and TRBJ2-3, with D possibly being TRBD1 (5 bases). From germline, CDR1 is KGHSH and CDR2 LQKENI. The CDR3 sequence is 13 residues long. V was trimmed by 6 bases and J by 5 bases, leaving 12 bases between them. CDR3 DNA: TGTGCCAGCTCCCAAACCCAGGGAGATACGCAGTATTTT. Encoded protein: CASSQTQGDTQYF. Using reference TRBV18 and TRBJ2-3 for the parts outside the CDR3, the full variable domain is NAGVMQNPRHLVRRRGQEARLRCSPMKGHSHVYWYRQLPEEGLKFMVYLQKENIIDESGMPKERFSAEFPKEGPSILRIQQVVRGDSAAYFCASSQTQGDTQYFGPGTRLTVL.

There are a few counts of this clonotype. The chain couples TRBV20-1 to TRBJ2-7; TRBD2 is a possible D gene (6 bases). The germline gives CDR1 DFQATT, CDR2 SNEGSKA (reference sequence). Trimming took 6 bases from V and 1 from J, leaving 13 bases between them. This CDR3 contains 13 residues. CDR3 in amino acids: CSAKDGGSYEQYF. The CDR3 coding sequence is TGCAGTGCGAAAGACGGGGGTTCCTACGAGCAGTACTTC.

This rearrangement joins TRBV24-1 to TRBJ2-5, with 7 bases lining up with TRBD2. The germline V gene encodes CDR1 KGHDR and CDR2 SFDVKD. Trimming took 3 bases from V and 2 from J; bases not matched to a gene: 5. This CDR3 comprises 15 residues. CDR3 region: CATSDTAGLQETQYF. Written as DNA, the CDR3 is TGTGCCACCAGTGATACAGCGGGACTTCAAGAGACCCAGTACTTC.

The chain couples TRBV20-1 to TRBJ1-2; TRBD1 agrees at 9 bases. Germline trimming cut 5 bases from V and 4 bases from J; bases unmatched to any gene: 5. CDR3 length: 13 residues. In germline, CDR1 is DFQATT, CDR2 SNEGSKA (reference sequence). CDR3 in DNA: TGCAGTGCTCGAGCGGGACAGGGCTATGGCTACACCTTC. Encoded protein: CSARAGQGYGYTF.

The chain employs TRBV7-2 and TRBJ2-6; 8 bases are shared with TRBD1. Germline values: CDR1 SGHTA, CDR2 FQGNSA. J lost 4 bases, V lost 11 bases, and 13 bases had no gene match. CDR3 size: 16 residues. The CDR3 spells CALRTGPTAGANVLTF. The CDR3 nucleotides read TGTGCCTTACGGACAGGGCCTACGGCGGGGGCCAACGTCCTGACTTTC. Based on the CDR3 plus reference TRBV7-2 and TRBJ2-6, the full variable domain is GAGVSQSPSNKVTEKGKDVELRCDPISGHTALYWYRQSLGQGLEFLIYFQGNSAPDKSGLPSDRFSAERTGGSVSTLTIQRTQQEDSAVYLCALRTGPTAGANVLTFGAGSRLTVL.

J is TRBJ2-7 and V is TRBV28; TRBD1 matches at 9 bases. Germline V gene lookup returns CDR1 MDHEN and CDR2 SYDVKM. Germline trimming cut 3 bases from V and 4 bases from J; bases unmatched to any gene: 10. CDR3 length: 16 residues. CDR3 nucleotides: TGTGCCAGCAGTTTGGGTTCGGGACAGGGTTTATACGAGCAGTACTTC. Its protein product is CASSLGSGQGLYEQYF.